This TCR beta chain was identified in a study of chemoradiotherapy in HPV16-positive cancers. Study overall: A couple of HPV16-positive patients' cells yielded candidate HPV-specific clones and common motifs. Whole-study results and caveats: Better recurrence-free survival went with HPV-responsive T-cell expansion in HPV16-positive patients. Non-HPV-specific T cells did not expand in tumors during treatment, whereas candidate HPV-specific clones and E7-related motifs did.

Repeated repertoire sampling spanned the course of chemoradiotherapy. Trimming cost V 4 bases and J 2 bases; bases outside gene matches: 4. CDR3 length: 14 residues. Germline V lookup: CDR1 SGHRS, CDR2 YFSETQ. On this clone itself: Its specificity is unknown.

Sequenced by immunoSEQ multiplex PCR; TCRdb stores in-frame clones only, minus some. This table holds 40,000 to 65,000 clones, 90% found once. The receptor was isolated from a human donor with HPV-associated anogenital cancer. The V call is TRBV5-1, the J call TRBJ1-2; 8 bases map to TRBD1. The sequencing used blood, collected from a patient who underwent chemoradiotherapy. The CDR3 spells CASSKRQGNYGYTF. The CDR3 DNA follows: TGCGCCAGCAGCAAGCGACAGGGGAACTATGGCTACACCTTC.